The entry below describes one T cell receptor (beta chain). Its specificity is unknown. The table came from immunoSEQ multiplex PCR; TCRdb's copy has only in-frame clones and leaves some out. The data contain about 12,000 clones, 85% to 95% of them singletons. The data originate from a study of T cells after posttransplantation cyclophosphamide. Study conclusions and caveats: Donor-recipient repertoire similarity was low at 1-2 months, rising over year one. Recipient CMV seropositivity and CMV reactivation strongly tracked TRB clonality.

This CDR3 is 17 amino acids long. V was pared by 0 bases and J by 3 bases, with 9 bases of the junction left unmatched. Germline V gene sequence: CDR1 SGHVS, CDR2 FNYEAQ. A marrow graft followed busulfan-fludarabine conditioning, with cyclophosphamide on days +3 and +4. This chain links TRBV7-6 with TRBJ2-7; 9 bases map to TRBD2. The sample here was PBMCs, taken after allogeneic stem cell transplant with posttransplant cyclophosphamide. This sequence was found in a female patient younger than 45 who received an allogeneic stem cell transplant from an unrelated donor, was CMV-positive, and had no GVHD. These T cells may partly come from the graft donor. The CDR3: CASSLAGSGGQNYEQYF. Here the CDR3 DNA reads TGTGCCAGCAGCTTAGCAGGTAGCGGGGGACAGAACTACGAGCAGTACTTC.